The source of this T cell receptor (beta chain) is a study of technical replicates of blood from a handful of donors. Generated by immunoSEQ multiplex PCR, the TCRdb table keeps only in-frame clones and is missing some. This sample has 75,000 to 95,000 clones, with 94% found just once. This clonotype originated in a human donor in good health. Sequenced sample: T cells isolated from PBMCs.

Here the CDR3 reads CASSPPSGSYNEQFF. CDR3 nucleotides: TGTGCCAGCAGTCCCCCCAGCGGGAGCTACAATGAGCAGTTCTTC. The rearrangement uses TRBV28 and TRBJ2-1, with 8 bases matching TRBD2. J gave up 3 bases and V 5 bases, and 6 bases lay outside the gene matches. The CDR3 spans 15 residues. The germline V gene encodes CDR1 MDHEN and CDR2 SYDVKM.